This T cell receptor (beta chain) came from a study of blood T cell repertoires in COVID-19. Looking at the study overall: The United States, Italy and Spain were the sources of the acute and convalescent COVID-19 samples.

The CDR3 extends over 15 amino acids. Trimming shortened V by 4 bases and J by 1 base, and 12 bases separated the two germline ends. The germline V gene has CDR1 SGHRS and CDR2 YFSETQ. This table comes from immunoSEQ multiplex PCR, and its TCRdb copy is limited to in-frame clones, with some not included. The repertoire holds over 300,000 clones, 83% seen once, with roughly 1.1% in the top ten. This chain joins TRBV5-1 and TRBJ1-3, with D possibly being TRBD1 (5 bases). This TCR came from a woman aged 45-65 years with acute or convalescent COVID-19. Sequenced sample: peripheral blood. CDR3 DNA sequence: TGCGCCAGCAGCCGCGGGGGTGTATCTGGAAACACCATATATTTT. Translating it yields CASSRGGVSGNTIYF. The full variable domain, in which reference TRBV5-1 and TRBJ1-3 provide the parts outside the CDR3, is KAGVTQTPRYLIKTRGQQVTLSCSPISGHRSVSWYQQTPGQGLQFLFEYFSETQRNKGNFPGRFSGRQFSNSRSEMNVSTLELGDSALYLCASSRGGVSGNTIYFGEGSWLTVV.